The 32 T cell receptor beta chains in this list originate from one sample, sequenced in a study of T cells expressing NK-cell markers. For each CDR3 protein, TCRdb gives one entry from its re-call of the 5' RACE reads, without DNA. The listing records 500,000 to 600,000 distinct CDR3 sequences. The source material was blood T cells: a sorted CD56 or NKG2C T cell subset, CD4+ or CD8+ T cells, or bulk PBMC T cells (not recorded which). The receptors stem from a man between 18 and 29 years old in good health.

This sequence joins TRBV20-1 and TRBJ2-7; the D gene TCRdb calls, TRBD1, cannot be checked with no DNA. Germline V CDR1 and CDR2: DFQATT, SNEGSKA (reference sequence). The CDR3 is 16 residues long. The CDR3 region is CSAREYGNGTPYEQYF.

The gene calls are TRBV12-3 or TRBV12-4 and TRBJ2-2; TCRdb's D gene call, TRBD2, goes unchecked for lack of DNA. The CDR3 is 17 amino acids. CDR3: CASSLMWRDSNTGELFF.

CDR3 sequence: CASSLDASGGAFF. The chain uses TRBV7-9 and TRBJ1-1; TCRdb picks TRBD1, but there is no DNA to check that call. CDR1 is SEHNR and CDR2 is FQNEAQ in the germline V gene (reference sequence). CDR3 size: 13 residues.

The chain has TRBV2 and TRBJ2-1. Germline V CDR1 and CDR2: SNHLY, FYNNEI. CDR3 length equals 13 residues. CDR3 region: CASTIRKNNEQFF.

The chain uses TRBV2 and TRBJ2-1; TCRdb's D gene call, TRBD2, goes unchecked for lack of DNA. The CDR3 consists of 14 residues. Germline V gene lookup returns CDR1 SNHLY and CDR2 FYNNEI. CDR3 amino acids: CASSTPLGFNEQFF. The full variable domain, rest sourced from reference TRBV2 and TRBJ2-1, is EPEVTQTPSHQVTQMGQEVILRCVPISNHLYFYWYRQILGQKVEFLVSFYNNEISEKSEIFDDQFSVERPDGSNFTLKIRSTKLEDSAMYFCASSTPLGFNEQFFGPGTRLTVL.

V is TRBV6-5 and J is TRBJ2-1; TCRdb reports TRBD1, a call that lacks DNA to check it against. This CDR3 is 14 amino acids long. The germline CDR1 and CDR2 sequences are MNHEY and SVGAGI. The CDR3 spells CASRLGQGYNEQFF.

The J gene is TRBJ2-4, the V gene TRBV25-1. Per germline, CDR1 MGHDK and CDR2 SYGVNS. The CDR3 sequence is 17 residues long. The CDR3 is CASSEGQGYGAKNIQYF.

The chain has TRBV27 and TRBJ2-7; absent DNA, TCRdb's TRBD2 call cannot be checked. Germline-derived CDR1 and CDR2 are MNHEY and SMNVEV (reference sequence). CDR3 length equals 13 residues. The CDR3 protein is CASSLVLAGEQYF.

V usage is TRBV7-9 and J usage is TRBJ2-3; TCRdb names TRBD1, which stays unverified in the absence of DNA. CDR1 SEHNR and CDR2 FQNEAQ come from the germline V gene (reference sequence). The CDR3 covers 15 residues. The CDR3 loop reads CASSSAGRLADTQYF.

The V and J genes are TRBV7-3 and TRBJ1-4. Germline V gene sequence: CDR1 SGHTA, CDR2 FQGTGA. This CDR3 is 15 amino acids long. The CDR3 loop is CASSLRPSLGEKLFF.

This CDR3 reads CASSSSGTTQETQYF. V usage is TRBV5-1 and J usage is TRBJ2-5; TCRdb names TRBD1, which stays unverified in the absence of DNA. Per germline, CDR1 SGHRS and CDR2 YFSETQ. The CDR3 has 15 amino acids. The whole variable domain, filled in from reference TRBV5-1 and TRBJ2-5, reads KAGVTQTPRYLIKTRGQQVTLSCSPISGHRSVSWYQQTPGQGLQFLFEYFSETQRNKGNFPGRFSGRQFSNSRSEMNVSTLELGDSALYLCASSSSGTTQETQYFGPGTRLLVL.

CDR3 sequence: CATSDWEDTQYF. The chain employs TRBV24-1 and TRBJ2-3; the TRBD2 assignment by TCRdb is unverifiable without DNA. CDR1 and CDR2 from the germline V gene are KGHDR and SFDVKD. CDR3 length: 12 residues.

The chain links TRBV5-1 to TRBJ2-1; TCRdb reports TRBD1, a call that lacks DNA to check it against. Germline CDR1 is SGHRS and CDR2 is YFSETQ. The CDR3 has 12 amino acids. CDR3 residues: CASSFGGIKEFF.

The genes are TRBV24-1 and TRBJ2-3; TCRdb lists TRBD1, though no DNA is available to test this call. The CDR3 runs to 14 residues. Looked up from germline, CDR1 is KGHDR and CDR2 is SFDVKD. The CDR3 spells CATSEDTSTDTQYF.

The chain uses TRBV29-1 and TRBJ2-5; TCRdb picks TRBD2, but there is no DNA to check that call. CDR1 is SQVTM and CDR2 is ANQGSEA in the germline V gene. The CDR3 extends over 17 amino acids. The CDR3 sequence: CSVEAGRAEGSWETQYF.

V gene TRBV15 combines with J gene TRBJ1-5; TCRdb calls TRBD1, which cannot be checked without DNA. In germline, CDR1 is LNHNV, CDR2 YYDKDF (reference sequence). The CDR3 sequence is 16 residues long. The CDR3 loop is CATSRDRGTPNQPQHF.

The chain uses TRBV6-2 or TRBV6-3 and TRBJ2-5. The CDR3 totals 13 residues. The germline V gene has CDR1 MNHEY and CDR2 SVGEGT. This CDR3 reads CASSYPTQETQYF.

This rearrangement joins TRBV27 to TRBJ2-7; the TCRdb D gene call, TRBD1, has no DNA to confirm it. The length of the CDR3 is 18 residues. CDR1 MNHEY and CDR2 SMNVEV come from the germline V gene (reference sequence). This CDR3 reads CASSLGLGGLTGSYEQYF.

The V call is TRBV5-5, the J call TRBJ2-7; the D gene TCRdb calls, TRBD1, cannot be checked with no DNA. CDR1 is SGHKS, CDR2 YYEKEE, per germline (reference sequence). This CDR3 region has 15 residues. The CDR3 protein is CASSLVRTPTYEQYF. The full variable domain, in which reference TRBV5-5 and TRBJ2-7 provide the parts outside the CDR3, is DAGVTQSPTHLIKTRGQQVTLRCSPISGHKSVSWYQQVLGQGPQFIFQYYEKEERGRGNFPDRFSARQFPNYSSELNVNALLLGDSALYLCASSLVRTPTYEQYFGPGTRLTVT.

The chain links TRBV24-1 to TRBJ2-2; TCRdb outputs TRBD2, but without DNA this stays unchecked. Germline lookup yields CDR1 KGHDR and CDR2 SFDVKD. The CDR3 covers 16 residues. The CDR3 sequence: CATSDLAGDSPGELFF.

The chain is built from TRBV6-5 and TRBJ1-2. The CDR3 is 15 residues long. Looked up from germline, CDR1 is MNHEY and CDR2 is SVGAGI. This CDR3 is CASSYEGNLNYGYTF.

The chain employs TRBV7-9 and TRBJ2-5; checking the TCRdb D call of TRBD1 is not possible without DNA. CDR1 and CDR2 from the germline V gene are SEHNR and FQNEAQ (reference sequence). The CDR3 covers 16 residues. The CDR3 loop is CASSFQADSEQETQYF.

The rearrangement uses TRBV7-3 and TRBJ1-5. This CDR3 has 14 residues. CDR1 and CDR2 from the germline V gene are SGHTA and FQGTGA. CDR3: CASSFGRLNQPQHF.

The chain uses TRBV7-9 and TRBJ2-5; TCRdb reports TRBD2, a call that lacks DNA to check it against. CDR3 length equals 16 residues. Germline lookup yields CDR1 SEHNR and CDR2 FQNEAQ (reference sequence). CDR3 residues: CASRGPGLAGQETQYF. The complete variable domain, with remaining parts taken from reference TRBV7-9 and TRBJ2-5, reads DTGVSQNPRHKITKRGQNVTFRCDPISEHNRLYWYRQTLGQGPEFLTYFQNEAQLEKSRLLSDRFSAERPKGSFSTLEIQRTEQGDSAMYLCASRGPGLAGQETQYFGPGTRLLVL.

The chain uses TRBV6-2 or TRBV6-3 and TRBJ2-7. The CDR3 has 11 amino acids. CDR1 is MNHEY, CDR2 SVGEGT, per germline. The chain's CDR3 is CASGTSREQYF.

This rearrangement joins TRBV15 to TRBJ1-1; checking the TCRdb D call of TRBD1 is not possible without DNA. Germline-derived CDR1 and CDR2 are LNHNV and YYDKDF (reference sequence). CDR3 length: 14 residues. CDR3 sequence reads: CATSRDPEGVAAFF.

The chain couples TRBV12-3 or TRBV12-4 to TRBJ1-5; the TRBD1 assignment by TCRdb is unverifiable without DNA. The CDR3 covers 13 residues. This CDR3 is CASTQGAHQPQHF.

This chain uses TRBV14 with TRBJ2-1; absent DNA, TCRdb's TRBD1 call cannot be checked. The CDR3 runs 15 residues. Germline-derived CDR1 and CDR2 are SGHDN and FVKESK. This chain's CDR3 is CASSQDWGVNNEQFF.

The chain employs TRBV6-1 and TRBJ2-2. Germline CDR1 reads MNHNS; CDR2 reads SASEGT. This CDR3 has 16 residues. CDR3 region: CASSRKKMIASGELFF.

The rearrangement uses TRBV7-3 and TRBJ2-1; the TCRdb call, TRBD2, lacks DNA for checking. Germline CDR1 SGHTA, CDR2 FQGTGA. This CDR3 comprises 15 residues. This chain's CDR3 is CASSSLAGGPHEQFF.

The rearrangement uses TRBV28 and TRBJ1-5. The germline CDR1 and CDR2 sequences are MDHEN and SYDVKM. This CDR3 contains 14 residues. The CDR3 protein is CGSIAASRNQPQHF.

The chain employs TRBV5-6 and TRBJ2-2. Germline V gene lookup returns CDR1 SGHDT and CDR2 YYEEEE. This CDR3 has 15 amino acids. CDR3 residues: CASSLLRVKTGELFF. Full variable domain (missing parts from reference TRBV5-6 and TRBJ2-2): DAGVTQSPTHLIKTRGQQVTLRCSPKSGHDTVSWYQQALGQGPQFIFQYYEEEERQRGNFPDRFSGHQFPNYSSELNVNALLLGDSALYLCASSLLRVKTGELFFGEGSRLTVL.